The text below deals with one T cell receptor (beta chain). The target of this receptor is not known. There are no base qualities to consult, and no much larger clone falls within one base. TCRbeta CDR3 regions were amplified from genomic DNA using the immunoSEQ Assay, a bias-controlled multiplex PCR. Turning to the authors' computational methods: The number of nucleated cells in each sample was estimated from the amplification of reference gene primers within the assay. To quantify the absolute abundance of each unique TCRbeta CDR3 rearrangement, sequence reads were collapsed and filtered. For each sample, productive Simpson clonality was calculated as the square root of Simpson's diversity index across productive rearrangements. TCRdb retrieved this table from immuneACCESS and kept in-frame rearrangements only. Not all clones are present; in checked studies, unresolved V genes account for under half, and no reason is known for the remainder. The DNA gave D and trimming, while V, J and clone size come from that table. Counted in this sample were approximately 470,000 clones; 87% of them appeared once. In total, the top ten clones hold 0.7% of the sample.

The data stem from a study of blood T cell repertoires in COVID-19 (dated by TCRdb to between 2020 and 2021). Concerning the study at large: The collaborator samples originated in the United States, Italy and Spain and spanned the acute and convalescent phases of COVID-19. Samples were obtained from the ongoing ImmuneRACE study (first 160 participants) and from approximately 1,200 subjects provided by 6 global collaborators. The dataset comprised deeply sampled blood TCRbeta repertoires from subjects exposed to, actively infected with, or recovered from COVID-19. The prospective study material was composed of cDNA or gDNA derived from T cells, B-cell-depleted T cells, or PBMCs. Where HLA class I and class II types were available, the types were taken from metadata supplied by the sample provider, not from assay-based typing. The repertoires were released in a freely available public database meant as a resource for research on the immune response to SARS-CoV-2. Nearly every sample came with metadata listing a de-identified subject ID, COVID-19 status, age in years and sex.

The CDR3 has 15 amino acids, counting the end cysteine and phenylalanine. CDR3 DNA is the only sequence kept; it has 45 bases, read in frame from the first base. V gives up 4 bases and J gives up 0 bases, and the segment between their germline ends measures 12 bases. Reading the germline V gene gives CDR1 SGHTA and CDR2 FQGNSA. Participants in the prospective study were enrolled through a virtual design, were aged 18 to 89 years, and lived in roughly 24 United States geographic areas. To assign participants to cohorts, the prospective study relied on clinical history that participants themselves reported in a screening survey and a study questionnaire. Recovered participants in ImmuneRACE Cohort 3 were defined as having two consecutive negative NP/OP PCR tests, clearance from a healthcare professional, or resolution of symptoms. Each participant in the prospective study had whole blood, serum and a nasopharyngeal or oropharyngeal swab collected by mobile phlebotomists. Participants in the prospective study had the option to provide additional blood draws and questionnaires over an approximately 2-month period. Before DNA extraction, blood samples from the prospective study were shipped at room temperature or frozen.

Study-level results and caveats: The quantity of clinical and demographic metadata differed by source and by participant and was supplied without curation.

The V and J genes are TRBV7-2 and TRBJ1-1; the D gene is perhaps TRBD1, from 6 matching bases. Sequenced sample: PBMCs or T cells enriched from blood (not recorded which). The receptor comes from a woman aged 18-35 years who had recovered from COVID-19. The CDR3 here reads CASSSRQALNTEAFF. In nucleotides, the sequence is TGTGCCAGCAGCTCTCGACAGGCTTTGAACACTGAAGCTTTCTTT.